Following are 20 T cell receptor beta chains from one sample sequenced in a study of cytomegalovirus exposure and HLA in healthy donors. PCR primers comprised 60 Vbeta and 13 Jbeta primers. Repertoires were generated with immunoSEQ multiplex PCR, while TCRdb's copy carries only in-frame clones and drops some. The data include about 58,000 clones; the top ten clones carry 3.5% to 4%. The sequenced sample consisted of PBMCs. These receptor sequences come from a male donor in good health and CMV-seronegative.

This sequence joins TRBV7-9 and TRBJ2-7, with a possible D match to TRBD1 (5 bases). The V end lost 4 bases, the J end lost 9 bases, and 22 bases lay between the germline ends. The CDR3 extends over 15 amino acids. Germline CDR1 and CDR2: SEHNR and FQNEAQ (reference sequence). This chain's CDR3 is CASSSSGRLRSGQYF. CDR3 coding DNA: TGTGCCAGCAGCTCTTCAGGGCGGCTTCGTTCGGGGCAGTACTTC. Using reference TRBV7-9 and TRBJ2-7 for the parts outside the CDR3, the full variable domain is DTGVSQNPRHKITKRGQNVTFRCDPISEHNRLYWYRQTLGQGPEFLTYFQNEAQLEKSRLLSDRFSAERPKGSFSTLEIQRTEQGDSAMYLCASSSSGRLRSGQYFGPGTRLTVT.

The rearrangement uses TRBV7-2 and TRBJ1-2; 11 bases align to TRBD1. Per the germline V gene, CDR1 is SGHTA and CDR2 is FQGNSA. V lost 4 bases, J lost 7 bases, and 8 bases stayed unmatched. The CDR3 spans 15 residues. The CDR3 DNA sequence: TGTGCCAGCAGCTCCGGACAGGGGGCGATAGGTGGCTACACCTTC. It is translated as CASSSGQGAIGGYTF.

The chain combines TRBV11-2 with TRBJ2-7; 9 bases are a match to TRBD1. This CDR3 contains 16 residues. In germline, CDR1 is SGHAT, CDR2 FQNNGV. With V trimmed by 5 bases and J by 5 bases, 13 bases remained unmatched. CDR3 sequence: CASSARPGQGGDEQYF. CDR3 in DNA: TGTGCCAGCAGCGCCCGACCGGGACAGGGAGGGGACGAGCAGTACTTC.

The genes are TRBV4-3 and TRBJ1-2; 9 bases are a match to TRBD1. Per the germline V gene, CDR1 is LGHNA and CDR2 is YSLEER. The CDR3 totals 15 residues. V was pared by 0 bases and J by 6 bases, with 5 bases of the junction left unmatched. The DNA of the CDR3 is TGCGCCAGCAGCCAAGAACCCCGACAGGGGGATGGCTACACCTTC. Protein sequence: CASSQEPRQGDGYTF.

The CDR3 is CASSQLRTGRLDTQYF. The CDR3 bases are TGTGCCAGCAGCCAACTTAGGACAGGGAGATTAGATACGCAGTATTTT. V gene TRBV4-2 combines with J gene TRBJ2-3; TRBD1 agrees at 8 bases. Losses at the gene ends were 2 bases for V and 5 bases for J; bases not matched to a gene: 9. The CDR3 covers 16 residues. The germline gives CDR1 LGHNA, CDR2 YNFKEQ.

V gene TRBV6-1 combines with J gene TRBJ2-5; tentative D call: TRBD1 (6 bases). CDR1 is MNHNS and CDR2 is SASEGT in the germline V gene. The length of the CDR3 is 13 residues. Trimming stripped 10 bases from V and 5 bases from J, with 17 bases between. The CDR3 DNA sequence: TGTGCCAACCTCGGGACATTAGTTGAGACCCAGTACTTC. Translated: CANLGTLVETQYF.

The V and J genes are TRBV28 and TRBJ2-7; weak D call: TRBD1 (6 bases). V lost 6 bases and J 2 bases, leaving 14 bases between the germline ends. The CDR3 has 14 amino acids. Germline V gene sequence: CDR1 MDHEN, CDR2 SYDVKM. The CDR3 loop reads CASSPGAGAYEQYF. Written as DNA, the CDR3 is TGTGCCAGCAGCCCTGGGGCAGGGGCCTACGAGCAGTACTTC.

The rearrangement uses TRBV28 and TRBJ2-5, with D possibly being TRBD1 (5 bases). With 2 bases removed from V and 4 bases from J, the gap between germline ends came to 8 bases. Germline CDR1 is MDHEN and CDR2 is SYDVKM. The CDR3 is 13 residues long. In DNA, the CDR3 is TGTGCCAGCAGTTTAAGGCAGGGAGAGACCCAGTACTTC. It translates to CASSLRQGETQYF.

CDR3 nucleotides: TGTGCCAGCAGAGACAGGGGAGATTTTCAGCCCCAGCATTTT. Its translation is CASRDRGDFQPQHF. The rearrangement uses TRBV2 and TRBJ1-5, with 8 bases aligning to TRBD1. This CDR3 comprises 14 residues. The germline CDR1 and CDR2 sequences are SNHLY and FYNNEI. V shed 6 bases and J 6 bases; nucleotides not matched to a gene: 7.

CDR3 nucleotide sequence: TGTGCCAGCAGCATAGGGACAGTTAACTATGGCTACACCTTC. This codes for CASSIGTVNYGYTF. This sequence joins TRBV6-5 and TRBJ1-2; TRBD1 agrees at 7 bases. Per germline, CDR1 MNHEY and CDR2 SVGAGI. The CDR3 is 14 residues long. The V gene end was trimmed by 6 bases and the J gene end by 1 base; junction bases not matched to a gene: 5.

The chain has TRBV4-3 and TRBJ2-4; 7 bases fit TRBD1. Germline-derived CDR1 and CDR2 are LGHNA and YSLEER. The CDR3 loop spans 17 amino acids. V lost 4 bases to trimming and J lost 0 bases; unmatched junction nucleotides: 9. The CDR3 spells CASSPSRGGLAKNIQYF. CDR3 bases: TGCGCCAGCAGCCCGTCTAGAGGGGGCTTAGCCAAAAACATTCAGTACTTC.

Points on this clone: Sequence at one end of the junction differs from germline and may be a read error. This sequence joins TRBV11-2 and TRBJ2-5; tentative D call: TRBD1 (5 bases). The germline CDR1 and CDR2 sequences are SGHAT and FQNNGV. The CDR3 spans 16 residues. CDR3 sequence (DNA): TGTGCCAGCAGCACTCCGACAGTTGCCCGGGCAGAGAACCAGTACTTC. Its protein is CASSTPTVARAENQYF.

This chain links TRBV10-1 with TRBJ2-3, with 13 bases fitting TRBD2. V lost 4 bases and J lost 5; bases outside the gene matches: 3. This CDR3 is built from 15 residues. CDR1 is WNHNN and CDR2 is SYGVQD in the germline V gene (reference sequence). CDR3: CASSAWTSGRDTQYF. The CDR3 DNA reads TGCGCCAGCAGTGCATGGACTAGCGGGAGAGATACGCAGTATTTT.

The chain recombines TRBV27 with TRBJ1-2; no clear D gene. The CDR3 is 15 residues long. Per germline, CDR1 MNHEY and CDR2 SMNVEV (reference sequence). V dropped 6 bases and J dropped 8 bases, with 22 bases sitting between them. This chain's CDR3 is CASSQLSEGLGGYTF. The CDR3 nucleotides read TGTGCCAGCAGCCAACTATCGGAGGGCCTGGGAGGCTACACCTTC.

The chain is built from TRBV28 and TRBJ2-3; the D gene is possibly TRBD2 (6 bases). The CDR3 sequence is 16 residues long. Germline assignment: CDR1 MDHEN and CDR2 SYDVKM. V lost 5 bases and J lost 5, with 20 bases in between. In DNA form, the CDR3 reads TGTGCCAGCAGTCCCCTAGCGCGAGGGTGGATAGATACGCAGTATTTT. Translating it yields CASSPLARGWIDTQYF.

With respect to this clone: At one end the junction does not follow the germline gene, possibly because of a read error. This chain links TRBV7-8 with TRBJ1-1, with D tentatively TRBD1 (5 bases). Germline lookup yields CDR1 SGHVS and CDR2 FQNEAQ. The CDR3 contains 11 residues. Here the CDR3 DNA reads TGTGCCAGAAGCTTCGACAGTGAAGCTTTCTTT. Its protein is CARSFDSEAFF.

The chain couples TRBV2 to TRBJ2-7; D perhaps matches TRBD1 (6 bases). The CDR3 contains 14 residues. V lost 7 bases to trimming and J lost 2 bases, with 15 bases between them. Looked up from germline, CDR1 is SNHLY and CDR2 is FYNNEI. CDR3 in amino acids: CASITGWAAYEQYF. The CDR3 DNA sequence: TGTGCCAGCATAACAGGGTGGGCCGCCTACGAGCAGTACTTC.

The CDR3: CASSWTGAVGSNQPQHF. For the CDR3, the DNA is TGTGCCAGCTCATGGACAGGGGCGGTCGGCAGCAATCAGCCCCAGCATTTT. The chain employs TRBV18 and TRBJ1-5, with 9 bases fitting TRBD1. This CDR3 is 17 amino acids long. J lost 1 base, V lost 5 bases, and 9 bases had no gene match. Germline loops: CDR1 KGHSH, CDR2 LQKENI.

As regards this clone: Mismatch with germline at one junction end may stem from a read error. This chain uses TRBV7-2 with TRBJ1-2; TRBD1 agrees at 8 bases. Germline V gene data show CDR1 as SGHTA and CDR2 as FQGNSA. The CDR3 has 15 amino acids. CDR3 in DNA: TGTGCCAGCAGCTTGCAGGGGGCGCCTAACTATGGCTGCACCTTC. This codes for CASSLQGAPNYGCTF.

Judged by frequency, this clone is medium-sized. The chain joins TRBV7-9 to TRBJ2-3; the D gene is possibly TRBD1 (5 bases). This CDR3 comprises 16 residues. V was cut by 1 base and J by 6 bases, with 17 bases left in between. From germline, CDR1 is SEHNR and CDR2 FQNEAQ (reference sequence). Here the CDR3 DNA reads TGTGCCAGCAGCTTAGGGGCAGGGTCCTCGGGCGATACGCAGTATTTT. It codes for CASSLGAGSSGDTQYF.